The 19 T cell receptor beta chains listed next were all sequenced from one sample in a study of blood T cell repertoires in COVID-19. The method was immunoSEQ multiplex PCR; TCRdb's version includes in-frame clones alone and lacks a portion of them. The sample records approximately 120,000 clones, around four fifths being singletons. Sequenced sample: peripheral blood. The receptors were gathered from a man older than 75 with COVID-19, enrolled during active disease.

The chain employs TRBV5-4 and TRBJ1-1; TRBD1 matches 7 bases. The CDR3 contains 14 residues. CDR1 and CDR2 (germline): SGHNT, YYREEE (reference sequence). With V trimmed by 4 bases and J by 2 bases, 5 bases remained unmatched. The CDR3 reads CASSIQGINTEAFF. The CDR3 region has the DNA TGTGCCAGCAGCATACAGGGGATCAACACTGAAGCTTTCTTT.

The gene calls are TRBV6-5 and TRBJ1-5, with 9 bases aligning to TRBD1. Trimming at V came to 8 bases and at J to 7 bases, leaving 9 bases not matched to a gene. The CDR3 consists of 14 residues. Germline V gene lookup returns CDR1 MNHEY and CDR2 SVGAGI. The CDR3 protein is CASGTGQGTQPQHF. Here the CDR3 DNA reads TGTGCCAGCGGAACGGGACAGGGAACCCAGCCCCAGCATTTT.

This chain uses TRBV28 with TRBJ2-7; 11 bases align to TRBD1. The germline CDR1 and CDR2 sequences are MDHEN and SYDVKM. This CDR3 region has 17 residues. V shed 4 bases and J 3 bases; nucleotides not matched to a gene: 11. The CDR3 nucleotides read TGTGCCAGCAGTTCCCCTGGGGGGGACAGGGGGAACTACGAGCAGTACTTC. It translates to CASSSPGGDRGNYEQYF.

The chain links TRBV5-1 to TRBJ2-2; 8 positions match TRBD1. The CDR3 sequence is 18 residues long. V gave up 4 bases and J gave up 1 base; unmatched junction bases: 12. The germline gives CDR1 SGHRS, CDR2 YFSETQ. CDR3 region: CASSPTLRTGQNTGELFF. CDR3 coding DNA: TGCGCCAGCAGCCCTACTCTCCGGACAGGGCAGAACACCGGGGAGCTGTTTTTT.

The rearrangement links TRBV9 to TRBJ2-3; D may be TRBD2 (5 bases). V lost 0 bases, J lost 3 bases, and 11 bases lay in between. CDR1 is SGDLS, CDR2 YYNGEE, per germline. The CDR3 runs 15 residues. The CDR3 coding sequence is TGTGCCAGCAGCGTAGATCCTGGGGAGACAGATACGCAGTATTTT. Encoded protein: CASSVDPGETDTQYF. Filled out from reference TRBV9 and TRBJ2-3, the complete variable domain reads DSGVTQTPKHLITATGQRVTLRCSPRSGDLSVYWYQQSLDQGLQFLIQYYNGEERAKGNILERFSAQQFPDLHSELNLSSLELGDSALYFCASSVDPGETDTQYFGPGTRLTVL.

The rearrangement joins TRBV5-5 to TRBJ2-7; the D is unclear. Germline lookup yields CDR1 SGHKS and CDR2 YYEKEE (reference sequence). Trimming cost V 3 bases and J 0 bases, with 7 bases left between them. This CDR3 is built from 13 residues. CDR3 bases: TGTGCCAGCAGCTCAGACTTCTCCTACGAGCAGTACTTC. Its translation: CASSSDFSYEQYF.

The chain uses TRBV25-1 and TRBJ1-2, with 9 bases lining up with TRBD1. Germline CDR1 reads MGHDK; CDR2 reads SYGVNS. The CDR3 spans 17 residues. The V and J ends lost 4 bases and 4 bases, in that order; junction bases with no gene match: 13. CDR3 bases: TGTGCCAGCAGTGGGAAGACTTGGACAGGGGAGGCCTATGGCTACACCTTC. Its translation is CASSGKTWTGEAYGYTF.

The chain couples TRBV4-3 to TRBJ1-2, with TRBD1 matching over 7 bases. This CDR3 region has 13 residues. Germline assignment: CDR1 LGHNA and CDR2 YSLEER. The ends lost 4 bases at V and 2 bases at J; junction bases unmatched: 1. The CDR3 DNA reads as TGCGCCAGCAGCCCACAGGGGAACTATGGCTACACCTTC. This codes for CASSPQGNYGYTF.

This clone was counted between two and nine times. The chain joins TRBV11-3 to TRBJ2-3; D is ambiguous. CDR3 length: 14 residues. Per germline, CDR1 SGHNT and CDR2 YENEEA. With 5 bases removed from V and 6 bases from J, the gap between germline ends came to 15 bases. In DNA, the CDR3 is TGTGCCAGCAGCCCACATTCGGGTACGGATACGCAGTATTTT. It encodes CASSPHSGTDTQYF. The full variable domain, completed using reference TRBV11-3 and TRBJ2-3, is EAGVVQSPRYKIIEKKQPVAFWCNPISGHNTLYWYLQNLGQGPELLIRYENEEAVDDSQLPKDRFSAERLKGVDSTLKIQPAELGDSAVYLCASSPHSGTDTQYFGPGTRLTVL.

A note on this clone: Because the CDR3's place on the DNA is in doubt, the DNA is left out and the CDR3 is given as listed by TCRdb. This chain links TRBV12-3 or TRBV12-4 with TRBJ2-1; no DNA check was done on the table's D call, TRBD2. A total of 13 residues make up the CDR3, ends included. CDR3 in amino acids: CASSTSAEREQFF.

This clone came up once. The chain links TRBV15 to TRBJ2-1; no clear D. The germline CDR1 and CDR2 sequences are LNHNV and YYDKDF (reference sequence). This CDR3 is built from 13 residues. V dropped 5 bases and J dropped 5 bases, with 10 bases sitting between them. The CDR3, as DNA: TGTGCCACCAGCGCAGTCCCCCACAATGAGCAGTTCTTC. Protein product: CATSAVPHNEQFF. The full variable domain, in which reference TRBV15 and TRBJ2-1 provide the parts outside the CDR3, is DAMVIQNPRYQVTQFGKPVTLSCSQTLNHNVMYWYQQKSSQAPKLLFHYYDKDFNNEADTPDNFQSRRPNTSFCFLDIRSPGLGDTAMYLCATSAVPHNEQFFGPGTRLTVL.

The V call is TRBV28, the J call TRBJ1-2; D is possibly TRBD1 (5 bases). Trimming cost V 1 base and J 8 bases, with 23 bases left between them. This CDR3 spans 17 amino acids. Germline V gene data show CDR1 as MDHEN and CDR2 as SYDVKM. CDR3 sequence (DNA): TGTGCCAGCAGTTTATATCGTCAGGGTCCCGCGTGGCAGGGCTACACCTTC. Protein sequence: CASSLYRQGPAWQGYTF.

This clone was picked up one time. This rearrangement joins TRBV18 to TRBJ1-1, with 10 nucleotides matching TRBD1. V lost 2 bases and J lost 3; bases outside the gene matches: 6. The CDR3 is 16 amino acids. Germline V lookup: CDR1 KGHSH, CDR2 LQKENI. The CDR3 DNA follows: TGTGCCAGCTCACCAAGGACAGGGGGAACGCACACTGAAGCTTTCTTT. Residues: CASSPRTGGTHTEAFF.

V gene TRBV2 combines with J gene TRBJ1-2; 9 bases align to TRBD1. Germline CDR1 is SNHLY and CDR2 is FYNNEI. This CDR3 comprises 14 residues. The ends lost 6 bases at V and 3 bases at J; junction bases unmatched: 5. CDR3 in amino acids: CASSAQGADYGYTF. The CDR3 coding sequence is TGTGCCAGCAGCGCACAGGGGGCGGACTATGGCTACACCTTC.

CDR3 bases: TGTGCCATCAGTGAGGGGAGACCCACAGATACGCAGTATTTT. This encodes CAISEGRPTDTQYF. The chain has TRBV10-3 and TRBJ2-3; D possibly corresponds to TRBD2 (5 bases). Trimming took 2 bases from V and 2 from J, leaving 8 bases between them. Germline values: CDR1 ENHRY, CDR2 SYGVKD. The CDR3 is 14 amino acids.

By share, this clone counts as medium-sized. The J gene is TRBJ2-3, the V gene TRBV27, with TRBD2 matching 9 bases. V dropped 5 bases and J dropped 2; count of bases not matched to a gene: 11. The CDR3 consists of 17 residues. Germline lookup yields CDR1 MNHEY and CDR2 SMNVEV (reference sequence). CDR3 residues: CASSPERLAALTDTQYF. CDR3 nucleotide sequence: TGTGCCAGCAGTCCCGAAAGACTAGCGGCCCTCACAGATACGCAGTATTTT.

The chain uses TRBV11-3 and TRBJ2-3; 10 nucleotides agree with TRBD2. The junction had 9 bases not matched to a gene; V was cut back by 3 bases and J by 6 bases. This CDR3 is built from 16 residues. Germline V CDR1 and CDR2: SGHNT, YENEEA. The CDR3 sequence is CASSFRASGRGDTQYF. The CDR3 DNA sequence: TGTGCCAGCAGCTTCCGGGCTAGCGGGAGAGGGGATACGCAGTATTTT.

The V call is TRBV7-2, the J call TRBJ1-1; D is uncertain. The CDR3 extends over 16 amino acids. Germline CDR1 reads SGHTA; CDR2 reads FQGNSA. V was trimmed by 0 bases and J by 4 bases, leaving 15 bases between them. CDR3 in DNA: TGTGCCAGCAGCTTAGCGATCGGAGCAAGCAGCACTGAAGCTTTCTTT. As protein: CASSLAIGASSTEAFF. Full variable domain (remainder filled in from reference TRBV7-2 and TRBJ1-1): GAGVSQSPSNKVTEKGKDVELRCDPISGHTALYWYRQSLGQGLEFLIYFQGNSAPDKSGLPSDRFSAERTGGSVSTLTIQRTQQEDSAVYLCASSLAIGASSTEAFFGQGTRLTVV.

The rearrangement uses TRBV28 and TRBJ1-3; 8 bases line up with TRBD1. CDR1 MDHEN and CDR2 SYDVKM come from the germline V gene. Unmatched junction bases numbered 19, after V lost 4 bases and J lost 2 bases. This CDR3 has 20 residues. Here the CDR3 reads CASSYPMSSGQGSAGNTIYF. The CDR3 nucleotides read TGTGCCAGCAGTTACCCAATGTCCTCAGGACAGGGTTCCGCTGGAAACACCATATATTTT. The full variable domain, rest sourced from reference TRBV28 and TRBJ1-3, is DVKVTQSSRYLVKRTGEKVFLECVQDMDHENMFWYRQDPGLGLRLIYFSYDVKMKEKGDIPEGYSVSREKKERFSLILESASTNQTSMYLCASSYPMSSGQGSAGNTIYFGEGSWLTVV.